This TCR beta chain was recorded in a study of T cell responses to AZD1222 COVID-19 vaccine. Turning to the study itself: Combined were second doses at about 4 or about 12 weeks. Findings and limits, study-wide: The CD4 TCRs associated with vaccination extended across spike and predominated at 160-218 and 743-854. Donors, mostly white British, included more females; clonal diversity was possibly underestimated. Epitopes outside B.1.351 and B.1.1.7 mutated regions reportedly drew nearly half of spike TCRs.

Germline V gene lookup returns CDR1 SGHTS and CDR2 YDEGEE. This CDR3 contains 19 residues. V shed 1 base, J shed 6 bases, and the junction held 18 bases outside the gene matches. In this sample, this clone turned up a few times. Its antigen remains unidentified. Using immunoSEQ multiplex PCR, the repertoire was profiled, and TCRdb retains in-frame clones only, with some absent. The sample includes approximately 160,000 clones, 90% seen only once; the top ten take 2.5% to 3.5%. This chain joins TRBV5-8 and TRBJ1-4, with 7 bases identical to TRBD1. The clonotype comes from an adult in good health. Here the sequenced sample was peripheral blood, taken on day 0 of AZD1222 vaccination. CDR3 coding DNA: TGTGCCAGCAGCTTGCGCAGGACTCGACGACAGGGATGGCATGAAAAACTGTTTTTT. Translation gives CASSLRRTRRQGWHEKLFF.